This TCR beta chain was sequenced in a study of cytomegalovirus exposure and HLA in healthy donors. Study results and caveats: Fewer than 200 TCR beta chains were listed as cytomegalovirus-associated. Reports indicated that the classifier achieved high specificity and sensitivity in diagnosing cytomegalovirus status. A link between a missense DCLRE1C variant and TCR beta V- and J-gene trimming emerged from a later analysis.

With regard to this clone: Its antigen is undetermined.

PCR involved 60 Vbeta and 13 Jbeta primers. Libraries were prepared by immunoSEQ multiplex PCR; TCRdb keeps only in-frame clonotypes and omits some of them. The table shows fewer than 200,000 clones, with about 81% occurring only once. The V gene's germline CDR1 is KGHSH and CDR2 LQKENI. V trimming: 2 bases; J trimming: 6 bases; junction bases outside the gene matches: 8. The CDR3 covers 16 residues. This clonotype was obtained from a woman under 30 in good health and CMV-seronegative. The source material was PBMCs. The V call is TRBV18, the J call TRBJ2-2; 8 bases align to TRBD2. CDR3 residues: CASSPAGTRVAGELFF. In nucleotides, the CDR3 is TGTGCCAGCTCACCAGCCGGGACTAGAGTTGCCGGGGAGCTGTTTTTT. The complete variable domain, with remaining parts taken from reference TRBV18 and TRBJ2-2, reads NAGVMQNPRHLVRRRGQEARLRCSPMKGHSHVYWYRQLPEEGLKFMVYLQKENIIDESGMPKERFSAEFPKEGPSILRIQQVVRGDSAAYFCASSPAGTRVAGELFFGEGSRLTVL.